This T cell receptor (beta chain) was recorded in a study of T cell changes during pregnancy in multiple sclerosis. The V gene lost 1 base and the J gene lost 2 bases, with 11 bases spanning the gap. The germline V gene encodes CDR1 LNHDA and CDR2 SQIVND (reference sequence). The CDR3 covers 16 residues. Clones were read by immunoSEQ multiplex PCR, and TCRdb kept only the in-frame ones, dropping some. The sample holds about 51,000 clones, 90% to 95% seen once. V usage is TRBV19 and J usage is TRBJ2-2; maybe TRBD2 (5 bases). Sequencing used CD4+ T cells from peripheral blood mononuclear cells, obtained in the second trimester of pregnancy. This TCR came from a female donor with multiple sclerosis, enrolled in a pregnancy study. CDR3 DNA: TGTGCCAGTAGTATAGTTGTAGCGCTCAACACCGGGGAGCTGTTTTTT. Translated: CASSIVVALNTGELFF.